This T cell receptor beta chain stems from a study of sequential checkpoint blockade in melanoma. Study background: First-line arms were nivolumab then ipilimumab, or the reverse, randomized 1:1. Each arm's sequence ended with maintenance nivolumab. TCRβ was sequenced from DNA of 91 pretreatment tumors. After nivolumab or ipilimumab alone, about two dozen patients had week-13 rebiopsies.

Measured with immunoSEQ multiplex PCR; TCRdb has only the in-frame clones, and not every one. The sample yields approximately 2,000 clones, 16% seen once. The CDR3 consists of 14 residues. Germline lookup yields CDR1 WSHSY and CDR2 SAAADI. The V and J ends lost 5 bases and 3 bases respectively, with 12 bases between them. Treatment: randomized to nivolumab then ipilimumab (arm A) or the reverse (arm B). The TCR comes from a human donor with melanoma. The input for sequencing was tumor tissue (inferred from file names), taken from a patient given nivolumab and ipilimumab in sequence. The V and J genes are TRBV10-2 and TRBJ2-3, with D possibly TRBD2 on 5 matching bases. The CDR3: CASSSTRLTDTQYF. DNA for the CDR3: TGCGCCAGCAGTAGTACTAGATTGACAGATACGCAGTATTTT.